Following are 10 T cell receptor beta chains from one sample sequenced in a study of blood T cell repertoires in COVID-19. Using immunoSEQ multiplex PCR, the repertoire was profiled, and TCRdb retains in-frame clones only, with some absent. The table shows around 260,000 clones, with about 85% occurring only once. The source material was peripheral blood. These receptor sequences come from a human donor with COVID-19, enrolled during active disease. The donor label of this sample is uncertain.

The CDR3 loop is CASTQRGTGSPYGYTF. The CDR3 DNA follows: TGTGCCAGTACCCAAAGAGGGACAGGGTCCCCCTATGGCTACACCTTC. The rearrangement uses TRBV19 and TRBJ1-2; 9 nucleotides align to TRBD1. With V trimmed by 7 bases and J by 4 bases, 13 bases remained unmatched. The germline V gene encodes CDR1 LNHDA and CDR2 SQIVND (reference sequence). This CDR3 comprises 16 residues.

The chain has TRBV6-2 or TRBV6-3 and TRBJ2-7; 11 bases agree with TRBD2. The V and J ends lost 0 bases and 3 bases, in that order; junction bases with no gene match: 19. The germline CDR1 and CDR2 sequences are MNHEY and SVGEGT. This CDR3 region has 21 residues. The CDR3 sequence: CASSYSTGVSRRGLAVYEQYF. CDR3 nucleotides: TGTGCCAGCAGTTACTCTACGGGGGTGAGTAGGAGGGGACTAGCGGTCTACGAGCAGTACTTC.

The chain uses TRBV29-1 and TRBJ2-1; 8 nucleotides match TRBD2. From germline, CDR1 is SQVTM and CDR2 ANQGSEA. Losses at the gene ends were 6 bases for V and 2 bases for J; bases not matched to a gene: 6. This CDR3 region has 14 residues. The CDR3 DNA reads TGCAGCGTGTTTACTAGCGGTGCCTACAATGAGCAGTTCTTC. Protein: CSVFTSGAYNEQFF.

The chain combines TRBV16 with TRBJ2-1, with TRBD1 as a possible D gene (6 bases). The CDR3 consists of 14 residues. The germline V gene encodes CDR1 KGHSY and CDR2 FQNENV. The V end was cut by 2 bases, the J end by 1 base, with 6 bases between. The CDR3 bases are TGTGCCAGCAGCCAAGACAGGTCCTACAATGAGCAGTTCTTC. Protein product: CASSQDRSYNEQFF.

The rearrangement links TRBV20-1 to TRBJ2-7; 8 nucleotides agree with TRBD2. V shed 3 bases and J 5 bases; nucleotides not matched to a gene: 12. Germline V lookup: CDR1 DFQATT, CDR2 SNEGSKA (reference sequence). The CDR3 extends over 15 amino acids. CDR3 sequence (DNA): TGCAGTGCTAGTTCGGGAGGGCCCCGTCGGGACGAGCAGTACTTC. This sequence encodes CSASSGGPRRDEQYF.

Written as DNA, the CDR3 is TGTGCCAGCAGGAAGGACAGGGACACTGAAGCTTTCTTT. This translates into CASRKDRDTEAFF. The rearrangement joins TRBV6-5 to TRBJ1-1, with TRBD1 identical over 8 bases. Germline assignment: CDR1 MNHEY and CDR2 SVGAGI. CDR3 size: 13 residues. J was trimmed by 3 bases and V by 6 bases; bases with no gene match: 3.

This chain joins TRBV28 and TRBJ1-1; maybe TRBD1 (5 bases). In germline, CDR1 is MDHEN, CDR2 SYDVKM. The CDR3 has 17 amino acids. The ends were cut back, 3 bases at V and 5 bases at J, with 22 bases in the middle. CDR3 protein: CASSFPQPRGVGTEAFF. The CDR3 DNA reads TGTGCCAGCAGTTTCCCGCAGCCCCGGGGGGTAGGGACTGAAGCTTTCTTT.

J is TRBJ1-2 and V is TRBV4-2; D is possibly TRBD1 (5 bases). From germline, CDR1 is LGHNA and CDR2 YNFKEQ. The CDR3 length is 16 residues. Trimming cost V 1 base and J 6 bases, with 18 bases left between them. The CDR3 nucleotides read TGTGCCAGCAGCCAAGGATTCGGACAAGAAATACATGGCTACACCTTC. Protein product: CASSQGFGQEIHGYTF.

The V gene is TRBV28, the J gene TRBJ1-4; 9 bases match TRBD1. Trimming cost V 6 bases and J 8 bases; bases outside gene matches: 10. CDR1 MDHEN and CDR2 SYDVKM come from the germline V gene. The CDR3 loop spans 15 amino acids. The CDR3 is CASRRPGTGREKLFF. Written as DNA, the CDR3 is TGTGCCAGCAGGCGACCCGGGACAGGGCGCGAAAAACTGTTTTTT.

This chain uses TRBV5-1 with TRBJ2-2; TRBD2 aligns across 7 bases. The V gene end was trimmed by 4 bases and the J gene end by 5 bases; junction bases not matched to a gene: 14. This CDR3 spans 17 amino acids. Germline-derived CDR1 and CDR2 are SGHRS and YFSETQ. The DNA of the CDR3 is TGCGCCAGCAGCAAGCGTTCTAGCGGAGACAGAACCGGGGAGCTGTTTTTT. It yields the protein CASSKRSSGDRTGELFF.